This section outlines one TCR beta chain sequence together with its context. Its antigen is not identified. The source of the sample is a study of radiotherapy plus CTLA-4 blockade in lung cancer. Libraries were prepared by immunoSEQ multiplex PCR; TCRdb keeps only in-frame clonotypes and omits some of them. The table records about 120,000 clones, 90% of them present only once. Looked up from germline, CDR1 is SGHRS and CDR2 is YFSETQ. The CDR3 contains 14 residues. V was pared by 4 bases and J by 1 base, with 9 bases between. General study points: Peripheral blood showed expansion of tumor-derived TCR clones after radiotherapy and ipilimumab.

Material: peripheral blood, obtained from a patient treated with radiotherapy plus ipilimumab. The chain combines TRBV5-1 with TRBJ2-1; D uncertain. This clonotype was sampled from a human donor with non-small cell lung cancer that progressed on radiotherapy plus ipilimumab. The CDR3 reads CASSASNSYNEQFF. CDR3 sequence (DNA): TGCGCCAGCAGCGCGAGTAATTCCTACAATGAGCAGTTCTTC.